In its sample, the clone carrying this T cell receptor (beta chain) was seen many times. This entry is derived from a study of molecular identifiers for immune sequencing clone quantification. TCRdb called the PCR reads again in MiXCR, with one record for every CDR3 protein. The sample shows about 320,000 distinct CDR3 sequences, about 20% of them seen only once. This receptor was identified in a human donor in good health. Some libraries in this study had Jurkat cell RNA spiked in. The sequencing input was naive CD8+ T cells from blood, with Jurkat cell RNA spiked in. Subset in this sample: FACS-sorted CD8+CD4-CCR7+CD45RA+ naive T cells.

The chain's CDR3 is CSALRTSGEYEQYF. In DNA, the CDR3 is TGCAGTGCTCTCCGGACTAGCGGGGAATACGAGCAGTACTTC. The chain carries TRBV20-1 and TRBJ2-7; TRBD2 aligns across 12 bases. Germline lookup yields CDR1 DFQATT and CDR2 SNEGSKA (reference sequence). The CDR3 is made up of 14 amino acids. V lost 5 bases to trimming and J lost 4 bases; unmatched junction nucleotides: 6.